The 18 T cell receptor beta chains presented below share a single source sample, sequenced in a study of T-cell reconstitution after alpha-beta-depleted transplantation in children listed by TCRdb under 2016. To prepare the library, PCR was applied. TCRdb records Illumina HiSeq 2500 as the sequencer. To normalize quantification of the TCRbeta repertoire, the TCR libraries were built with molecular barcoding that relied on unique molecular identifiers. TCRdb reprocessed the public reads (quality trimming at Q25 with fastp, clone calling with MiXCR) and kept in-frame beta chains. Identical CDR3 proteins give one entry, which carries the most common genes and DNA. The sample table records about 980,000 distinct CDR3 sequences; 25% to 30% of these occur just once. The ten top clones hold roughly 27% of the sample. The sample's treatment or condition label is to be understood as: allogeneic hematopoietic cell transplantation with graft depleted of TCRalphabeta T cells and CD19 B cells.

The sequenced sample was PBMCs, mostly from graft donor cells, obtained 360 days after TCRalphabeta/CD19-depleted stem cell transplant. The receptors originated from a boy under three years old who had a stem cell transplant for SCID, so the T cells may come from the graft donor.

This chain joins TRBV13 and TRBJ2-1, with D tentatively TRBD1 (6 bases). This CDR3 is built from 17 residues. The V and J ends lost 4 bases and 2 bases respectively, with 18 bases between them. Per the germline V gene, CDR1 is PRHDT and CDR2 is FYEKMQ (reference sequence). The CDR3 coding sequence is TGTGCCAGCAGCTCTAGGACAGCTATCGTACCCTACAATGAGCAGTTCTTC. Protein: CASSSRTAIVPYNEQFF.

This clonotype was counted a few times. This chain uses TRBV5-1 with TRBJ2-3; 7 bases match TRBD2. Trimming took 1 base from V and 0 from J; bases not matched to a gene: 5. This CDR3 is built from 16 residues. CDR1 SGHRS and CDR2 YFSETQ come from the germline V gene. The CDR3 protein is CASSLSGTVSTDTQYF. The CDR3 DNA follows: TGCGCCAGCAGCTTGAGCGGGACGGTTAGCACAGATACGCAGTATTTT.

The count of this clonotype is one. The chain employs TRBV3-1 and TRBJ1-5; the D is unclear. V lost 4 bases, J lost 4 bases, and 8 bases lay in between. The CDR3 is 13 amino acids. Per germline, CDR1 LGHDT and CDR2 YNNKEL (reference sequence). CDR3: CASSPQRNQPQHF. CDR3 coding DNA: TGTGCCAGCAGCCCCCAACGTAATCAGCCCCAGCATTTT. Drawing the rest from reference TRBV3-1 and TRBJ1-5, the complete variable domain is DTAVSQTPKYLVTQMGNDKSIKCEQNLGHDTMYWYKQDSKKFLKIMFSYNNKELIINETVPNRFSPKSPDKAHLNLHINSLELGDSAVYFCASSPQRNQPQHFGDGTRLSIL.

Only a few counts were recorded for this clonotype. CDR3 loop: CASSPTRGETQYF. CDR3 nucleotide sequence: TGTGCCAGCTCGCCAACTAGAGGAGAGACCCAGTACTTC. This sequence joins TRBV18 and TRBJ2-5; possibly TRBD2 for D (5 bases). V lost 6 bases, J lost 4 bases, and 12 bases lay in between. Germline V gene sequence: CDR1 KGHSH, CDR2 LQKENI. The CDR3 spans 13 residues.

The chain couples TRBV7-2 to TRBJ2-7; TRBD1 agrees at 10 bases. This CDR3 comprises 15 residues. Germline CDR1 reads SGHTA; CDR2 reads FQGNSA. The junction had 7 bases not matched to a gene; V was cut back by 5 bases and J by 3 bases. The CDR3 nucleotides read TGTGCCAGCAGCCCGGACAGGGGGATCTTCTACGAGCAGTACTTC. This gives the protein CASSPDRGIFYEQYF.

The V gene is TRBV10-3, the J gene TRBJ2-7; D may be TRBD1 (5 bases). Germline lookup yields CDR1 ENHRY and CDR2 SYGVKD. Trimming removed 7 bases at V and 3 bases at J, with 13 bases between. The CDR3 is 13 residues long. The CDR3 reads CAINGQGLYEQYF. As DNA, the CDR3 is TGTGCCATCAACGGTCAGGGCCTCTACGAGCAGTACTTC.

The CDR3 DNA reads as TGTGCCACCAGCAGAGAGAGGGGGCTTGGAAGGGGAGGCAATCAGCCCCAGCATTTT. Its protein is CATSRERGLGRGGNQPQHF. The chain joins TRBV15 to TRBJ1-5; TRBD1 matches 7 bases. Germline trimming cut 0 bases from V and 2 bases from J; bases unmatched to any gene: 13. CDR1 and CDR2 (germline): LNHNV, YYDKDF (reference sequence). The CDR3 is 19 amino acids.

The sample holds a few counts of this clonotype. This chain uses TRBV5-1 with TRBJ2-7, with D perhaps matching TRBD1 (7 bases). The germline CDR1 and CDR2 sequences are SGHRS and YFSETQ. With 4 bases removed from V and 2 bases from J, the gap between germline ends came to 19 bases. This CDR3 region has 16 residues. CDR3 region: CASSPGVFQGAYEQYF. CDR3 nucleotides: TGCGCCAGCAGCCCGGGAGTCTTTCAGGGGGCCTACGAGCAGTACTTC.

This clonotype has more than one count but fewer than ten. CDR3 amino acids: CASSPPGLGIQETQYF. CDR3 nucleotide sequence: TGTGCCAGCAGCCCCCCGGGGCTAGGAATTCAAGAGACCCAGTACTTC. The rearrangement uses TRBV9 and TRBJ2-5; either TRBD1 or TRBD2 may supply D (5 bases each). CDR1 is SGDLS and CDR2 is YYNGEE in the germline V gene. This CDR3 is 16 amino acids long. The V gene lost 4 bases and the J gene lost 2 bases, with 18 bases spanning the gap.

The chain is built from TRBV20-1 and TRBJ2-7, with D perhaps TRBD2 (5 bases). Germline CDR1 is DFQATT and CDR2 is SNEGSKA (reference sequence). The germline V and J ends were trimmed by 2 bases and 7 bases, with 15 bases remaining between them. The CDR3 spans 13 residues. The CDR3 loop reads CSARMGLTGEQYF. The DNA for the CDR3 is TGCAGTGCTAGAATGGGATTGACGGGGGAGCAGTACTTC.

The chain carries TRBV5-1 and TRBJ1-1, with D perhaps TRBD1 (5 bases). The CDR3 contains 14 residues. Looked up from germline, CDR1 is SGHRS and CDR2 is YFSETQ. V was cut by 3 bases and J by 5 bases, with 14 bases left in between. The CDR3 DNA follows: TGCGCCAGCAGCTCTTCCTTCGGGGGTACTGAAGCTTTCTTT. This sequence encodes CASSSSFGGTEAFF.

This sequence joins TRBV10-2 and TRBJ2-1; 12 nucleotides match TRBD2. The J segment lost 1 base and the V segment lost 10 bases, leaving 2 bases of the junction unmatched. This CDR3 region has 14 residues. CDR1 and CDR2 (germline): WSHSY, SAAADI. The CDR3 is CATGTSGSYNEQFF. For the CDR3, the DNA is TGCGCCACCGGGACTAGCGGGTCCTACAATGAGCAGTTCTTC.

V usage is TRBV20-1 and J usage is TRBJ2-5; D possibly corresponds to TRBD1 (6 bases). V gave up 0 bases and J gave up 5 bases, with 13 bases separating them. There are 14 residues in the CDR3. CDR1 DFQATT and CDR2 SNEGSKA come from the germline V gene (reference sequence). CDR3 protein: CSARDGERGETQYF. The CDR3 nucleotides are TGCAGTGCTAGAGATGGGGAAAGGGGGGAGACCCAGTACTTC.

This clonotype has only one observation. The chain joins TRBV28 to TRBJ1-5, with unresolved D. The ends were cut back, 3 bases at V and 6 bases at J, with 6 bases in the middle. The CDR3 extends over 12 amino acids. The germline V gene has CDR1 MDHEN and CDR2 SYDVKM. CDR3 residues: CASSFPFQPQHF. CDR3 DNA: TGTGCCAGCAGTTTTCCATTTCAGCCCCAGCATTTT. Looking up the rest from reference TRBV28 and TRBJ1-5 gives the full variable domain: DVKVTQSSRYLVKRTGEKVFLECVQDMDHENMFWYRQDPGLGLRLIYFSYDVKMKEKGDIPEGYSVSREKKERFSLILESASTNQTSMYLCASSFPFQPQHFGDGTRLSIL.

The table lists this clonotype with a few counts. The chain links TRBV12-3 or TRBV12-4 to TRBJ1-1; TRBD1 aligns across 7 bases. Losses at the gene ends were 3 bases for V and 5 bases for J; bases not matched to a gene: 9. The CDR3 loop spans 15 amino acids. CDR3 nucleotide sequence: TGTGCCAGCAGTTTGTGGGACAGCGGGGTAACTGAAGCTTTCTTT. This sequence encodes CASSLWDSGVTEAFF.

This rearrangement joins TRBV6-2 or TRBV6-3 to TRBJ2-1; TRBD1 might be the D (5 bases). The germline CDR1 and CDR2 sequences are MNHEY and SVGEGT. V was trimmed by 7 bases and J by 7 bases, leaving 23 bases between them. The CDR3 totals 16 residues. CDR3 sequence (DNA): TGTGCCAGCACAGGGCTCGGGCTGGCTTCCCAAAATGAGCAGTTCTTC. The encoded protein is CASTGLGLASQNEQFF.

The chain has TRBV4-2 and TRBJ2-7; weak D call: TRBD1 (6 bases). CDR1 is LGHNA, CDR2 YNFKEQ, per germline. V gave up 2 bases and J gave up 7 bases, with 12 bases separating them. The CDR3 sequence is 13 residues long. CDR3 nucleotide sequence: TGTGCCAGCAGCCAAAACAGGGAGAGGGAGCAGTACTTC. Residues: CASSQNREREQYF.

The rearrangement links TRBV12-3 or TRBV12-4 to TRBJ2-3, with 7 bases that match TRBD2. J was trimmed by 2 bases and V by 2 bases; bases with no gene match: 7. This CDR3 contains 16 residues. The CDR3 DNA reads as TGTGCCAGCAGTTTATCAGGTGGGGGGGTCACAGATACGCAGTATTTT. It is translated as CASSLSGGGVTDTQYF.